What follows is one TCR beta chain and its context. What it binds is not known. Unrecorded immune exposures were likely, despite nominal health at sampling. The sample comes from a study of cytomegalovirus exposure and HLA in healthy donors. General study results and limits: Cytomegalovirus status, reportedly, was diagnosed with high specificity and sensitivity by the classifier.

This PCR relied on a set of 60 Vbeta primers and 13 Jbeta primers. Here immunoSEQ multiplex PCR was the method, and the copy in TCRdb shows in-frame clones only, minus some. The sample lists 150,000 to 180,000 clones, roughly 75% occurring once. V lost 4 bases to trimming and J lost 3 bases; unmatched junction nucleotides: 10. The CDR3 is 17 residues long. Per the germline V gene, CDR1 is SNHLY and CDR2 is FYNNEI. The sequence was obtained from a man aged 18 to 29 in good health and CMV-seronegative. Sequenced material: PBMCs. V usage is TRBV2 and J usage is TRBJ1-5, with 9 bases aligning to TRBD1. The CDR3 here is CASSGLGQGPYNQPQHF. The CDR3, as DNA: TGTGCCAGCAGTGGGTTGGGACAGGGCCCTTACAATCAGCCCCAGCATTTT.